This T cell receptor (beta chain) was retrieved from a study of blood T cells in healthy people across ages. Findings and caveats of the study: In long-lived donors, naive CD4+ cell counts and diversity exceeded those of aged donors.

A J-beta primer mix and a sample-barcoded 5' primer were used in a second PCR of roughly 6 to 12 cycles. MiXCR was run by TCRdb on the 5' RACE reads, yielding one entry per CDR3 protein. This sample has hundreds of thousands of distinct CDR3 sequences; roughly 34% occur once, and the top ten carry under 15%. With 2 bases removed from V and 1 base from J, the gap between germline ends came to 9 bases. Germline lookup yields CDR1 SGHTA and CDR2 FQGNSA. This CDR3 has 14 amino acids. This clonotype was seen many times. Antigen unknown. The source of this sequence is a man between 18 and 29 years old in good health. The chain has TRBV7-2 and TRBJ2-7; D unclear. Input material: blood. The CDR3 DNA reads TGTGCCAGCAGCTTACCGCAGCTATCCTACGAGCAGTACTTC. Protein product: CASSLPQLSYEQYF.